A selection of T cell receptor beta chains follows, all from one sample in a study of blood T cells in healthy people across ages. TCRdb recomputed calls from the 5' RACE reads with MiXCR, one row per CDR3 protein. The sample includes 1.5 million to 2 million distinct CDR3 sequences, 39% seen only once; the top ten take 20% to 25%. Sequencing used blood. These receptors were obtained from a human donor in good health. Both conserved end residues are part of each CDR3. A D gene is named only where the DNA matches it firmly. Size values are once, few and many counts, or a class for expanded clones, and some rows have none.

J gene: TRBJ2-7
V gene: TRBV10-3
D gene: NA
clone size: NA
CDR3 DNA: TGTGCCACCGGGACGACCCCATACGAGCAGTACTTC
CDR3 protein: CATGTTPYEQYF

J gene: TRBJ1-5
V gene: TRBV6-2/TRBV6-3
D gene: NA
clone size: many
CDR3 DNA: TGTGCCAGCAACCGCGGTGGGTACAATCAGCCCCAGCATTTT
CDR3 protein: CASNRGGYNQPQHF

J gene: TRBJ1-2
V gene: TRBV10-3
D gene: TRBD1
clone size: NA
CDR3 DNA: TGTGCCATCAGTGAACCAAGGACAGGGTACGGCGGCTATGGCTACACCTTC
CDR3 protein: CAISEPRTGYGGYGYTF

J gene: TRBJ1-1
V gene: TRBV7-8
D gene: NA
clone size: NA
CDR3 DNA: TGTGCCAGCAGCTCGAGCCTACCCCGGAAGGACACTGAAGCTTTCTTT
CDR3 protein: CASSSSLPRKDTEAFF

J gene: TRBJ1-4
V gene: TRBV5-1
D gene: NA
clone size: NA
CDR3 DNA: TGCGCCAGCAGCTGGGATCCGGGAAATGAAAAACTGTTTTTT
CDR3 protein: CASSWDPGNEKLFF

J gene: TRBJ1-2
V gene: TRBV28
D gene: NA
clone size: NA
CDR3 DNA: TGTGCCAGCACCAGGTCCGGGTCCTCTTACGGCTACACCTTC
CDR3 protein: CASTRSGSSYGYTF

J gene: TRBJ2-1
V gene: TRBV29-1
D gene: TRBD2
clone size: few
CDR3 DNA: TGCAGTAAAAGGGGCGGGGGACATGAGCAGTTCTTC
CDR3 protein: CSKRGGGHEQFF

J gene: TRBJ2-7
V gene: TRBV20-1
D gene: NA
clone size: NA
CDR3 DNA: TGCAGTGCTCAACTAGCACCTCTCGCAAGCGAGCAGTACTTC
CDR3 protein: CSAQLAPLASEQYF

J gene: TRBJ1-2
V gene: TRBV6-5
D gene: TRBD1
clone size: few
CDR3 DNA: TGTGCCAGCAGTTACTCCAAGGCAGGGGGGTACTATGGCTACACCTTC
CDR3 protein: CASSYSKAGGYYGYTF

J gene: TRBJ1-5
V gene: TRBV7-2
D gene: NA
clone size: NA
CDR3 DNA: TGTGCCAGCAGCCGGGGGCTAACGGGACAGCCCCAGCATTTT
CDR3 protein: CASSRGLTGQPQHF

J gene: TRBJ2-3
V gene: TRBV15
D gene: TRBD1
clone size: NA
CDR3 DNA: TGTGCCACCAGCGGAACCGGGACAGGGGGATACACAGATACGCAGTATTTT
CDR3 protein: CATSGTGTGGYTDTQYF

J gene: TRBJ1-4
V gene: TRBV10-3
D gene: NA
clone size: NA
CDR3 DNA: TGTGCCATCAGTGAGTCAACGGGGTTTGAAAAACTGTTTTTT
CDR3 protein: CAISESTGFEKLFF

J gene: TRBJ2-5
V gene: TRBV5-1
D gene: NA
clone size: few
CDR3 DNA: TGCGCCGGCAGCTTGACCGGGACGCCACAAGAGACCCAGTACTTC
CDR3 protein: CAGSLTGTPQETQYF

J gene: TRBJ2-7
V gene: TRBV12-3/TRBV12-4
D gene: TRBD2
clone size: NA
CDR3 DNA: TGTGCCAGCAGGCCTGGACTAGCGGGAGTTTACGAGCAGTACTTC
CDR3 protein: CASRPGLAGVYEQYF

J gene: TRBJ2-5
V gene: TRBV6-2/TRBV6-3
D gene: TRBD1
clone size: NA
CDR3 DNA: TGTGCCAGCAGTTACTCGCGGACAGGGTGGAAGACCCAGTACTTC
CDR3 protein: CASSYSRTGWKTQYF

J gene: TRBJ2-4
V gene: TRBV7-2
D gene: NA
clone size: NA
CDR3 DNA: TGTGTCAGCAGCTTTGGGGGGAGCAAAAACATTCAGTACTTC
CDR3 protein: CVSSFGGSKNIQYF

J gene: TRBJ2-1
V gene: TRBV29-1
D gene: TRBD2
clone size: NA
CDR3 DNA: TGCAGCGTTAAACTAGCGGGGGGGTACAATGAGCAGTTCTTC
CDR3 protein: CSVKLAGGYNEQFF

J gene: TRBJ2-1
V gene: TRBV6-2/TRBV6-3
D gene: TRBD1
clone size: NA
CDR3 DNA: TGTGCCAGCAGTTATCGGGGACAGGGGTTTTACAATGAGCAGTTCTTC
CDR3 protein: CASSYRGQGFYNEQFF

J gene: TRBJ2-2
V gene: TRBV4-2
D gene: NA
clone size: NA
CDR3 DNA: TGTGCCAGCAGCCAGGGCCGGGACACCGGGGAGCTGTTTTTT
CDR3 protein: CASSQGRDTGELFF

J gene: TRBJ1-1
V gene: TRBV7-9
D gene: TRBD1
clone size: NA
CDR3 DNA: TGTGCCAGCAGCCCAACCCGGACAGGGCGGGACACTGAAGCTTTCTTT
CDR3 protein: CASSPTRTGRDTEAFF

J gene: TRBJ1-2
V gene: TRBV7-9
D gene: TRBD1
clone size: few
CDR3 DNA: TGTGCCAGCAGCCCATGGACAGGGTTTGTGTCGGGAGGCTACACCTTC
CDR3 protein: CASSPWTGFVSGGYTF

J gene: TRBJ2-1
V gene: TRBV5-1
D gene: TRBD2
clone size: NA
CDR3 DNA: TGCGCCAGCAGCTTGTGGGGACTAGCGGGGGAGGATGAGCAGTTCTTC
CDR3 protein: CASSLWGLAGEDEQFF

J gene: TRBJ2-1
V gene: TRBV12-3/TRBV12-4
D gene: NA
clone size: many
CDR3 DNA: TGTGCCAGCACTATTGGGGGGGCGAACAATGAGCAGTTCTTC
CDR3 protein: CASTIGGANNEQFF

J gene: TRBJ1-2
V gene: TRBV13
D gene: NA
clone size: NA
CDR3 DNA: TGTGCCAGCAGCCTCCGGGGGTCTAATGGCTACACCTTC
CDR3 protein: CASSLRGSNGYTF

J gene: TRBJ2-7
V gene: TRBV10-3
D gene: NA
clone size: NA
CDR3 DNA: TGTGCCGTCAGCCGGGACGGACCCTACGAGCAGTACTTC
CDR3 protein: CAVSRDGPYEQYF

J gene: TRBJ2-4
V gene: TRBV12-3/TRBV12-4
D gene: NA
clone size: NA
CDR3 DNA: TGTGCCAGCTCGCCGGGGGATGTGGACATTCAGTACTTC
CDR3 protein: CASSPGDVDIQYF

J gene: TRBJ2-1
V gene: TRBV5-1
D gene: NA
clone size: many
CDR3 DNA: TGCGCCAGCAGCTTGGGACTTGTGAATGAGCAGTTCTTC
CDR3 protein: CASSLGLVNEQFF

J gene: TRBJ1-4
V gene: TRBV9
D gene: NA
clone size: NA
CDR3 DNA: TGTGCCAGCAGCGCCGGCTGGACAGAGAATGAAAAACTGTTTTTT
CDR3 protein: CASSAGWTENEKLFF

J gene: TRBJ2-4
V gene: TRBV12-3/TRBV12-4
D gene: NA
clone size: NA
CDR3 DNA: TGTGCCAGCAGGGGGACGTCCCCGGCGAACATTCAGTACTTC
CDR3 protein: CASRGTSPANIQYF

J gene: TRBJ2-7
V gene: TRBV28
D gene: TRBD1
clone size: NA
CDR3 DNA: TGTGCCAGCAATCGTTACAGGGGGCTTAACGAGCAGTACTTC
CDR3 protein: CASNRYRGLNEQYF

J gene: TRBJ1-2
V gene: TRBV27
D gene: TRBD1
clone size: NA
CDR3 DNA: TGTGCCAGCAGTTGGTCGGGGGACAGTGGAGGCTACACCTTC
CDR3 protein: CASSWSGDSGGYTF

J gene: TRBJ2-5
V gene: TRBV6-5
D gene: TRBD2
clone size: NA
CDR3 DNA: TGTGCCAGCAGTTACTCGGGGACTAGCGGGGGCCTTCAAGAGACCCAGTACTTC
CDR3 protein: CASSYSGTSGGLQETQYF

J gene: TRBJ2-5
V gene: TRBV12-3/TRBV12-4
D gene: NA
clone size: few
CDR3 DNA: TGTGCCAGCAGTTTACTTGCGGGGGCCCCTCTCCAGTACTTC
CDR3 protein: CASSLLAGAPLQYF

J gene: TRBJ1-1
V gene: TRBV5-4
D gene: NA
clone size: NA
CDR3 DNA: TGTGCCAGCAGGTTTGGGCAGAACACTGAAGCTTTCTTT
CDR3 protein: CASRFGQNTEAFF

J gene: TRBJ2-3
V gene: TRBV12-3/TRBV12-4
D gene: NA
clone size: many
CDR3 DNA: TGTGCCAGCAGTTTATGGTCCTCCAGGGAAAGCACAGATACGCAGTATTTT
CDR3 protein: CASSLWSSRESTDTQYF

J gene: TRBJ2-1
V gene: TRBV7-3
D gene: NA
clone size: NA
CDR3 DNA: TGTGCCAGCAGCTCCCCTTTGAGAAGCGCGAGCTCCTACAATGAGCAGTTCTTC
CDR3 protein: CASSSPLRSASSYNEQFF

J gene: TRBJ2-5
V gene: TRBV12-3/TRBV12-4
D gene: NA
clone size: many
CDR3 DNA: TGTGCCAGCAGTTTGGAGGGGTACGAGACCCAGTACTTC
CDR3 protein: CASSLEGYETQYF

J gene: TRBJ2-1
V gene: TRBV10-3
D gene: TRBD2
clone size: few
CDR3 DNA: TGTGCCACGCGGACTAGCGGGGGGGCACTCAATGAGCAGTTCTTC
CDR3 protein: CATRTSGGALNEQFF

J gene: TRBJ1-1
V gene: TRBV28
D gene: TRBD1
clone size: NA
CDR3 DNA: TGTGCCAGCAGTTTGCTAGGGGGCGTAGCTTTCTTT
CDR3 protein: CASSLLGGVAFF